Listed below are T cell receptor beta chains from one sample, sequenced in a study of cytomegalovirus exposure and HLA in healthy donors. Generated by immunoSEQ multiplex PCR, the TCRdb table keeps only in-frame clones and is missing some. The sample carries 130,000 to 150,000 clones, 60% to 85% recorded once. Sequenced material: PBMCs. These receptors were taken from a man between 35 and 55 years old in good health and CMV-seropositive. CDR3s include the opening cysteine and the closing phenylalanine or tryptophan.

J gene	V gene	CDR3 length	CDR3 protein
TRBJ2-7	TRBV9	14	CASSAVVNTYEQYF
TRBJ1-5	TRBV6-1	14	CASSIQGGAQPQHF
TRBJ1-1	TRBV5-6	14	CASSLLERGTEAFF
TRBJ2-6	TRBV7-9	17	CASSLDRGRSGANVLTF
TRBJ1-1	TRBV6-5	13	CASRSTGSNEAFF
TRBJ2-3	TRBV9	16	CASSARGRLSTDTQYF
TRBJ2-5	TRBV7-9	17	CASSLGGASGSMETQYF
TRBJ1-2	TRBV6-5	13	CASSDGQGYGYTF
TRBJ1-2	TRBV6-1	15	CASSELGSRNYGYTF
TRBJ1-4	TRBV2	14	CASSTGQGNEKLFF
TRBJ2-5	TRBV7-7	15	CASSLGGTTSETQYF
TRBJ2-3	TRBV9	14	CASSISGITDTQYF
TRBJ2-7	TRBV4-2	17	CASRQSARQGSSYEQYF
TRBJ2-7	TRBV6-4	16	CASTSAGDRASYEQYF
TRBJ1-2	TRBV6-5	14	CASSYDREVSGYTF
TRBJ2-3	TRBV9	19	CASSPPTGTDGISTDTQYF
TRBJ1-1	TRBV18	16	CASSRLDTSANTEAFF
TRBJ2-1	TRBV5-1	13	CASETGANNEQFF
TRBJ2-3	TRBV19	16	CASSVTGGARTDTQYF
TRBJ2-7	TRBV30	12	CAWSPGSREQYF
TRBJ1-3	TRBV5-1	14	CASSLTDSGNTIYF
TRBJ2-3	TRBV7-9	16	CSSSPVGRETTDTQYF
TRBJ1-2	TRBV19	14	CASRETGPMDGYTF
TRBJ2-5	TRBV29-1	16	CSVGRRDRGRVETQYF
TRBJ2-7	TRBV2	13	CASRGQGAREQYF
TRBJ1-3	TRBV27	11	CASRQGNTIYF
TRBJ1-5	TRBV7-8	17	CASSLGRVIHSNQPQHF
TRBJ2-7	TRBV27	13	CASSLNRGLEQYF
TRBJ2-2	TRBV5-6	14	CASSWGAYTGELFF
TRBJ1-2	TRBV7-8	15	CASSLAQGGAYGYTF
TRBJ2-3	TRBV9	16	CASSPSAGARPDTQYF
TRBJ1-1	TRBV11-2	15	CASRYTGHHGTEAFF
-	TRBV4-1	16	CASSPRGGGSSYEQYF
TRBJ1-1	TRBV7-8	13	CASSLGVNTGAFF
TRBJ2-5	TRBV9	16	CASSPTMGAGVETQYF
-	TRBV6-1	14	CASSPGLATFEQYF
TRBJ2-3	TRBV7-7	17	CASSLGGAGGPLDTQYF
TRBJ1-1	TRBV28	15	CASSFYDRLNTEAFF
TRBJ1-5	TRBV7-3	13	CASRPGSNQPQHF
TRBJ2-2	TRBV12-5	12	CASGLGVGELFF
TRBJ2-3	TRBV5-6	13	CASSGGTSDTQYF
TRBJ1-1	TRBV19	15	CASSAKGAPGTEAFF
TRBJ2-7	TRBV9	14	CASSVEDRAYEQYF
TRBJ2-7	TRBV28	16	CASSLSGQGLPYEQYF
TRBJ1-1	TRBV19	13	CASSISGITEAFF
TRBJ2-3	TRBV18	14	CASCASRGTDTQYF
TRBJ2-7	TRBV9	15	CASSVDPSGEYEQYF
TRBJ2-7	TRBV18	18	CASSPPGLAGERGGEQYF
TRBJ2-7	TRBV6-4	15	CASTGPTSGSYEQYF
TRBJ2-1	TRBV27	15	CASSPGQTSYNEQFF
TRBJ2-1	TRBV14	15	CASSQDRSSYNEQFF
TRBJ2-7	TRBV5-1	16	CASSLGLAVLAYEQYF
TRBJ1-2	TRBV5-4	15	CASSQTGTGNYGYTF
TRBJ2-1	TRBV2	15	CASSEGGRAGNEQFF
TRBJ1-2	TRBV27	14	CASRLNSGTVGDTF